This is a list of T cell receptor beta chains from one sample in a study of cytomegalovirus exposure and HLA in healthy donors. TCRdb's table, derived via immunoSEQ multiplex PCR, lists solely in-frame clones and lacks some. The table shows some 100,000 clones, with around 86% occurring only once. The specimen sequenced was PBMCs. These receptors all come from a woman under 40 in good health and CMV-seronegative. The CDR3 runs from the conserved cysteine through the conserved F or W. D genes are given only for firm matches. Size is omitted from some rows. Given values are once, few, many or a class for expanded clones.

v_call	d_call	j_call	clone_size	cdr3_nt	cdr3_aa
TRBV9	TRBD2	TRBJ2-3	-	TGTGCCAGCAGCGTCGCCCTAGCGGGATGGACAGATACGCAGTATTTT	CASSVALAGWTDTQYF
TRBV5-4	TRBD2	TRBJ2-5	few	TGTGCCAGCAGCTCCTCTATCAGACTAGCGGGAGGGGAGACCCAGTACTTC	CASSSSIRLAGGETQYF
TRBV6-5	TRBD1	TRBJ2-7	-	TGTGCCAGCAGTTACCTACCTGGACAGGGGGGTCACGAGCAGTACTTC	CASSYLPGQGGHEQYF
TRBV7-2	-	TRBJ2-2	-	-	CASSFKLGSGRFGAGELFF
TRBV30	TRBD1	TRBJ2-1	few	TGTGCCCGGGGACAGGGCGATGAGCAGTTCTTC	CARGQGDEQFF
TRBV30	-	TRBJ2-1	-	TGTGCCTGGACCTCCCCGTCCCACAATGAGCAGTTCTTC	CAWTSPSHNEQFF
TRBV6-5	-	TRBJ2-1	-	TGTGCCAGCAGCAGAAGCTCCTACAATGAGCAGTTCTTC	CASSRSSYNEQFF
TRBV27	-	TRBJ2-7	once	TGTGCCAGCAGTGGAGGAAACGAGCAGTACTTC	CASSGGNEQYF
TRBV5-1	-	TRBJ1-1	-	TGCGCCAGCAGTCGCGGGGTAGAGTCTGAAGCTTTCTTT	CASSRGVESEAFF
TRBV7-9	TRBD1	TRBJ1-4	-	TGTTCCAGCAGCCCAGGGGGTATGGGTAATGAAAAACTGTTTTTT	CSSSPGGMGNEKLFF
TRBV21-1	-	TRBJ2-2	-	TGTGCCAGCAGCAAAGAGCTAGCGGGGAACACCGGGGAGCTGTTTTTT	CASSKELAGNTGELFF
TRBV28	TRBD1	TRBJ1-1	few	TGTGCCAGCAGTCCCTCCGGGACAGGGACGGTTACTGAAGCTTTCTTT	CASSPSGTGTVTEAFF
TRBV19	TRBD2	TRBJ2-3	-	TGTGCCAGTCAGGGTCAGCGGGATTGGGATACGCAGTATTTT	CASQGQRDWDTQYF
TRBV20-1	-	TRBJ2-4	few	TGCAGTGCTCCGACAGAGATTCAGTACTTC	CSAPTEIQYF
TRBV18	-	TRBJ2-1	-	TGTGCCAGCTCGACGACTCCGTATCACTACAATGAGCAGTTCTTC	CASSTTPYHYNEQFF
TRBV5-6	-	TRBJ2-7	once	TGTGCCAGCAGCCTCCGCGCTGGCTACGAGCAGTACTTC	CASSLRAGYEQYF
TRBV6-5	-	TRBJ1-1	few	TGTGCCAGCAGTTACTTACAGGGCCAAAGGGCTTTCTTT	CASSYLQGQRAFF
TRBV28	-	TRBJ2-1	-	TGTGCCAGCAGTTACGAAGGGGGGGAGGGTGAGCAGTTCTTC	CASSYEGGEGEQFF
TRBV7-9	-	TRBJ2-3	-	TGTGCCAGCAGCTTAGACAGGGACGAAGATACGCAGTATTTT	CASSLDRDEDTQYF
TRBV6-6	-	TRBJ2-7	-	TGTGCCAGCAGTTACTCGAAAGCGGCCCCCAACGACCAGTACTTC	CASSYSKAAPNDQYF
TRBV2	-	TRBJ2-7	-	TGTGCCAGCGGGTGGGGCAGAGAGCAGTACTTC	CASGWGREQYF
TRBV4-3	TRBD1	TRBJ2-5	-	TGCGCCAGCAGCCATTATCGGGACAGGATGTACCAAGAGACCCAGTACTTC	CASSHYRDRMYQETQYF
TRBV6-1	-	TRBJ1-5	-	TGTGCCAGCAGTGAAGGTGTCAGCGGGTATAGCAATCAGCCCCAGCATTTT	CASSEGVSGYSNQPQHF
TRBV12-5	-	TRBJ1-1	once	TGTGCTAGTGGTCCCCCCTCGGACACTGAAGCTTTCTTT	CASGPPSDTEAFF
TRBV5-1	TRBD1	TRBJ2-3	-	TGCGCCAGCTGCACCCAGACAGGGAACACAGATACGCAGTATTTT	CASCTQTGNTDTQYF
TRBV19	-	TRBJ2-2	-	TGTGCCAGTAGCCGCGACCCGATCCCGGCCTTTGAGGAGCTGTTTTTT	CASSRDPIPAFEELFF
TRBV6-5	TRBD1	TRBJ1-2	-	TGTGCCAGCAGTTACTCGATCAGGGGGGATGGCTACACCTTC	CASSYSIRGDGYTF
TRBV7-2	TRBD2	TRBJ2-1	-	TGTGCCAGCAGCTTAAGCGGACTAGCGGGAGGAGAGCAGTTCTTC	CASSLSGLAGGEQFF
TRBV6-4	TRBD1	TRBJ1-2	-	TGTGCCAGCATTTACGGGACAGGGCCCTATGGCTACACCTTC	CASIYGTGPYGYTF
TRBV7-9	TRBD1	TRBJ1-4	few	TGTGCCAGCAGCTCCCCAACCCCTAACGGACAGGGGTTCGGTGAAAAACTGTTTTTT	CASSSPTPNGQGFGEKLFF
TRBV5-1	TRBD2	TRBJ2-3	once	TGCGCCAGCAGCTTGGCCAGCGGGACTAGCGGGATTCTAAGCACAGATACGCAGTATTTT	CASSLASGTSGILSTDTQYF
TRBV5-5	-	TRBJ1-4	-	TGTGCCAGCAGCACTCAAAGCGGGACATTCGAAAAACTGTTTTTT	CASSTQSGTFEKLFF
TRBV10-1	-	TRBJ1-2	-	TGCGCCAGCAGTGAGTCCGGAACAGGGAACTATGGCTACACCTTC	CASSESGTGNYGYTF
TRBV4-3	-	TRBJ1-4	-	TGCGCCAGCAGCCAAGACCGGGAGGAAAAACTGTTTTTT	CASSQDREEKLFF
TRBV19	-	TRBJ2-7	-	TGTGCCAGTAGTGAACAGGGCAGGTTCTACGAGCAGTACTTC	CASSEQGRFYEQYF
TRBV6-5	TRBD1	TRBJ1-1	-	TGTGCCAGCAGGCCAACAGGGGGCACTGAAGCTTTCTTT	CASRPTGGTEAFF
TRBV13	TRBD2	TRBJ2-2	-	TGTGCCAGCAGCCCCACCGGGGTAGCGGGGAACGGGGAGCTGTTTTTT	CASSPTGVAGNGELFF
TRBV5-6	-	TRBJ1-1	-	TGTGCCAGCAGTGTTATGAACACTGAAGCTTTCTTT	CASSVMNTEAFF
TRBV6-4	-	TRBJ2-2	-	TGTGCCAGCAGAGTCGAGCGCAACACCGGGGAGCTGTTTTTT	CASRVERNTGELFF
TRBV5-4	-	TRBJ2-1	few	TGTGCCAGCAGCTTGACGTTTGGAGATGAGCAGTTCTTC	CASSLTFGDEQFF
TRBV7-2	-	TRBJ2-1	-	TGTGCCAGCAGCCTAGCCGGGACACCTAACAATGAGCAGTTCTTC	CASSLAGTPNNEQFF
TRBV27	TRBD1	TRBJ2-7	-	TGTGCCAGCAGTTTACAATTGGTCAGGGGGATTTCCTACGAGCAGTACTTC	CASSLQLVRGISYEQYF
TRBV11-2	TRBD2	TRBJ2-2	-	TGTGCCAGCAGCTCCCTCGGGACTAGCGGGAGTTTAGGCGGGGAGCTGTTTTTT	CASSSLGTSGSLGGELFF
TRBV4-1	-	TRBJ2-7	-	TGCGCCAGCAGCCAAGATTCGCAGGGAAGAGGCGAGCAGTACTTC	CASSQDSQGRGEQYF
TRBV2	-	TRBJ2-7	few	TGTGCCACCTCCCCCGTCCACGAGCAGTACTTC	CATSPVHEQYF
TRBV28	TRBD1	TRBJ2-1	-	TGTGCCAGCAGTCGTGACCGGGACAGGGTAACAATGGGGCAGTTCTTC	CASSRDRDRVTMGQFF
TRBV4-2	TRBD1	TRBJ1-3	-	TGTGCCAGCAGCCAAGAGTTATCAGCCAGGGGGCCGGGAACTGGAAACACCATATATTTT	CASSQELSARGPGTGNTIYF
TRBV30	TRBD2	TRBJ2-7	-	TGTGCCTGGAGTGTAGTTCTAGCGGGAGTGGGCGAGCAGTACTTC	CAWSVVLAGVGEQYF